The rows below give T cell receptor beta chains drawn from one sample of a study of cytomegalovirus exposure and HLA in healthy donors. Profiling relied on immunoSEQ multiplex PCR, and the TCRdb table lists in-frame clones only, not all of them. The sample holds about 98,000 clones, about 81% seen once. Sequencing input: PBMCs. The receptors derive from a man aged 35 to 55 in good health and CMV-seronegative. CDR3s include the opening cysteine and the closing phenylalanine or tryptophan. The D gene is left open where the match is weak. Clone size is shown for a subset of rows, as once, few, many or a class of expanded clone.

abundance	j_gene	v_gene	d_gene	CDR3aa	CDR3nt
.	TRBJ1-2	TRBV4-2	TRBD1	CASSQETGVGGNYGYTF	TGTGCCAGCAGCCAAGAAACAGGGGTCGGCGGAAACTATGGCTACACCTTC
.	TRBJ2-2	TRBV13	TRBD1	CASSFTGAGTGELFF	TGTGCCAGCAGCTTTACAGGGGCGGGCACCGGGGAGCTGTTTTTT
.	TRBJ2-2	TRBV10-1	.	CASSADITGELFF	TGCGCCAGCAGCGCAGATATCACCGGGGAGCTGTTTTTT
.	TRBJ2-7	TRBV11-1	.	CASSFRSISYEQYF	TGTGCCAGCAGCTTCCGGAGCATCTCCTACGAGCAGTACTTC
once	TRBJ2-1	TRBV18	TRBD1	CASSETQGQGGEQFF	TGTGCCAGCTCAGAGACCCAGGGACAGGGGGGTGAGCAGTTCTTC
.	TRBJ1-1	TRBV28	TRBD1	CASSSDRWDTEAFF	TGTGCCAGCAGTTCGGACAGGTGGGACACTGAAGCTTTCTTT
.	TRBJ2-3	TRBV7-8	TRBD2	CASSLKRPGTSGRTDTQYF	TGTGCCAGCAGCTTAAAAAGACCCGGGACTAGCGGCCGCACAGATACGCAGTATTTT
.	TRBJ2-7	TRBV5-4	TRBD2	CASSAGLAGGLEQYF	TGTGCCAGCAGCGCGGGACTAGCGGGGGGGCTCGAGCAGTACTTC
.	TRBJ1-1	TRBV5-1	.	CASSLYQGSNTEAFF	TGCGCCAGCAGCTTGTACCAGGGATCGAACACTGAAGCTTTCTTT
.	TRBJ2-5	TRBV6-5	TRBD1	CASSRDRGVPETQYF	TGTGCCAGCAGTAGGGACAGGGGGGTTCCGGAGACCCAGTACTTC
.	TRBJ2-7	TRBV9	.	CASSVGALGKYEQYF	TGTGCCAGCAGCGTAGGGGCACTCGGGAAGTACGAGCAGTACTTC
.	TRBJ1-1	TRBV21-1	.	CASSKDGAGGEKATEAFF	TGTGCCAGCAGCAAAGATGGGGCGGGGGGTGAGAAGGCCACTGAAGCTTTCTTT
.	TRBJ1-2	TRBV7-2	TRBD1	CASSLTGTGNYGYTF	TGTGCCAGCAGCTTAACCGGGACAGGGAACTATGGCTACACCTTC
.	TRBJ1-1	TRBV5-1	TRBD1	CASRDSGQINRVAFF	TGCGCCAGCAGGGACTCGGGACAGATTAATAGGGTCGCTTTCTTT
.	TRBJ1-1	TRBV7-8	.	CASSLGPVTEAFF	TGTGCCAGCAGCTTAGGGCCAGTCACTGAAGCTTTCTTT